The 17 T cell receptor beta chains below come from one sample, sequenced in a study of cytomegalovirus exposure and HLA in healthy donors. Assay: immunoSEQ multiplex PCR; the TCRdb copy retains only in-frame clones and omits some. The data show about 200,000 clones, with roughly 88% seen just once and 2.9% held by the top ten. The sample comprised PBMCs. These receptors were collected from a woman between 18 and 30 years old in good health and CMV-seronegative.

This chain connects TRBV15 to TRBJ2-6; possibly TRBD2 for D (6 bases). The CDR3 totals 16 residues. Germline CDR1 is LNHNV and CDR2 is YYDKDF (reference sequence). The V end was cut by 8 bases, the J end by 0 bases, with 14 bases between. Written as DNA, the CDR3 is TGTGCCACCGCGGGGCAGTTCCTCTCTGGGGCCAACGTCCTGACTTTC. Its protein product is CATAGQFLSGANVLTF.

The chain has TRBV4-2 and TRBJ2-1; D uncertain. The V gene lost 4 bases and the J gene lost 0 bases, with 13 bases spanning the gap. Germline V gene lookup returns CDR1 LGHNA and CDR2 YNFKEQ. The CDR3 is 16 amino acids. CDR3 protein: CASSPNGEDSYNEQFF. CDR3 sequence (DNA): TGTGCCAGCAGCCCAAATGGCGAGGACTCCTACAATGAGCAGTTCTTC.

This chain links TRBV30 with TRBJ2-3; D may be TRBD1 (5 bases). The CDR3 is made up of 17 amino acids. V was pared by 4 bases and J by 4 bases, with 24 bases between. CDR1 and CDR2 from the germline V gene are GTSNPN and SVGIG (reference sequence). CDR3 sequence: CAWKLLSGPGKADTQYF. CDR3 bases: TGTGCCTGGAAACTCCTTTCCGGCCCAGGGAAGGCAGATACGCAGTATTTT.

As DNA, the CDR3 is TGTGCCAGCAGCCCGTCAGGCAGGGGTTCAGGAAACACCATATATTTT. Its protein is CASSPSGRGSGNTIYF. V gene TRBV5-4 combines with J gene TRBJ1-3, with D possibly matching TRBD1 (6 bases). The CDR3 extends over 16 amino acids. Germline CDR1 is SGHNT and CDR2 is YYREEE (reference sequence). The V and J ends lost 4 bases and 4 bases respectively, with 18 bases between them.

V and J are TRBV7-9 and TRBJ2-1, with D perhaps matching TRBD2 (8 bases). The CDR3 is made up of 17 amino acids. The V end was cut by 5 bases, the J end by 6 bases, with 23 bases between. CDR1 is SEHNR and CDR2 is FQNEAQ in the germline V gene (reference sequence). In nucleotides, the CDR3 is TGTGCCAGCAGCGCAGAGGGGGCGTCGGGAGGGGCCAATGAGCAGTTCTTC. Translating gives CASSAEGASGGANEQFF.

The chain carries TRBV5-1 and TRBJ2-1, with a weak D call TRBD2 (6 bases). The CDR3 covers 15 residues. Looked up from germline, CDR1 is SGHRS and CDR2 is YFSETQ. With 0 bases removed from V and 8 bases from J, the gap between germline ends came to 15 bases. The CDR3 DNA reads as TGCGCCAGCAGCTTGGGCGGGACCACCCGCCATGAGCAGTTCTTC. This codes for CASSLGGTTRHEQFF.

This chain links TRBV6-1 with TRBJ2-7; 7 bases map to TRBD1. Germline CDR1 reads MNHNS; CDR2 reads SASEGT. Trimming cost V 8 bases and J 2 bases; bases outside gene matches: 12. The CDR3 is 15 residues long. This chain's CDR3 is CASDPEQGWPYEQYF. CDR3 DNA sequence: TGTGCCAGCGACCCTGAACAGGGGTGGCCCTACGAGCAGTACTTC.

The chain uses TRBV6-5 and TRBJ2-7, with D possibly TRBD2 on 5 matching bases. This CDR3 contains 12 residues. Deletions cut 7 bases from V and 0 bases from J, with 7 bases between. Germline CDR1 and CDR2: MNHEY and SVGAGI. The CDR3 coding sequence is TGTGCCAGCACGGACTTCTCCTACGAGCAGTACTTC. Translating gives CASTDFSYEQYF.

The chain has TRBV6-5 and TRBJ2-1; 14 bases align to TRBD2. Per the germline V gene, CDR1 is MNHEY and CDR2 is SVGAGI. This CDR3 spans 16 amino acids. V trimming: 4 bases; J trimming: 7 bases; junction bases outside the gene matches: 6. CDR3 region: CASSSGLAGGANEQFF. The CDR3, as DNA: TGTGCCAGCAGTTCAGGACTAGCGGGAGGAGCGAATGAGCAGTTCTTC.

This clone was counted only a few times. The CDR3 region is CASSYGQGGNTIYF. CDR3 DNA sequence: TGTGCCAGCAGTTATGGACAGGGGGGAAACACCATATATTTT. V gene TRBV6-5 combines with J gene TRBJ1-3; 9 bases line up with TRBD1. V lost 3 bases to trimming and J lost 4 bases; unmatched junction nucleotides: 1. Germline V gene data show CDR1 as MNHEY and CDR2 as SVGAGI. The CDR3 consists of 14 residues.

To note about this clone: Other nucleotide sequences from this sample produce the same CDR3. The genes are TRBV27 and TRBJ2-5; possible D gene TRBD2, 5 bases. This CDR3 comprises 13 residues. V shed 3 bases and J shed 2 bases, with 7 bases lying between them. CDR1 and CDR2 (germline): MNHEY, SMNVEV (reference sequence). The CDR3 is CASSFRGQETQYF. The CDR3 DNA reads TGTGCCAGCAGTTTCCGGGGTCAAGAGACCCAGTACTTC.

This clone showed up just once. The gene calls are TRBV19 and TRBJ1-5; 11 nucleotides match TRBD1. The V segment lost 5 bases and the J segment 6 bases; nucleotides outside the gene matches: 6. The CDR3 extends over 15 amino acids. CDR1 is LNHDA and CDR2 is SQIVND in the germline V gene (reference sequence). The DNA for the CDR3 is TGTGCCAGTAGTTTCGGGACAGGGGGGATTCAGCCCCAGCATTTT. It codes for CASSFGTGGIQPQHF. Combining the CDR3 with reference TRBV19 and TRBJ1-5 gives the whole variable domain DGGITQSPKYLFRKEGQNVTLSCEQNLNHDAMYWYRQDPGQGLRLIYYSQIVNDFQKGDIAEGYSVSREKKESFPLTVTSAQKNPTAFYLCASSFGTGGIQPQHFGDGTRLSIL.

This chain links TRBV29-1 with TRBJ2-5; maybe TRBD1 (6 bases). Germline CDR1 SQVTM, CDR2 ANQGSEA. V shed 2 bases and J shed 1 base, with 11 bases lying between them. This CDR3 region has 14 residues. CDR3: CSVEHRDTQETQYF. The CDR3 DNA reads TGCAGCGTTGAACACCGGGACACCCAAGAGACCCAGTACTTC.

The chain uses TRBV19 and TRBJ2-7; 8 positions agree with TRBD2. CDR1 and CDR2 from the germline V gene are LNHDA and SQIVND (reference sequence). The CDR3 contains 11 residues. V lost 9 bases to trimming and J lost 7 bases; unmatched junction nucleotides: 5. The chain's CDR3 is CASTGGGEQYF. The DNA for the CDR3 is TGTGCCAGCACGGGGGGGGGAGAGCAGTACTTC.

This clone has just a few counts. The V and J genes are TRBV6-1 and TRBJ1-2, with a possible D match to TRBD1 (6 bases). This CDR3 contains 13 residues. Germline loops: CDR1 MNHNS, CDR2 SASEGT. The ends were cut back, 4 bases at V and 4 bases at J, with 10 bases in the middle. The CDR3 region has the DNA TGTGCCAGCAGTGGGTGGACAGTCTATGGCTACACCTTC. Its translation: CASSGWTVYGYTF.

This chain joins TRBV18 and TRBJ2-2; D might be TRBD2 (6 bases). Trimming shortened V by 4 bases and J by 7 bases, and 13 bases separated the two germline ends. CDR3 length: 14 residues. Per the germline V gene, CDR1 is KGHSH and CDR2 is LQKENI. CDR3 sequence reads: CASSLGGPDGELFF. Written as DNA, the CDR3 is TGTGCCAGCTCACTCGGAGGGCCAGACGGGGAGCTGTTTTTT.

CDR3 DNA: TGTGCCAGCAGAGGCGGGACTTTGCCCTACAATGAGCAGTTCTTC. Residues: CASRGGTLPYNEQFF. The genes are TRBV27 and TRBJ2-1, with D perhaps TRBD2 (6 bases). Germline V lookup: CDR1 MNHEY, CDR2 SMNVEV (reference sequence). The germline V and J ends were trimmed by 6 bases and 2 bases, with 14 bases remaining between them. The CDR3 consists of 15 residues.